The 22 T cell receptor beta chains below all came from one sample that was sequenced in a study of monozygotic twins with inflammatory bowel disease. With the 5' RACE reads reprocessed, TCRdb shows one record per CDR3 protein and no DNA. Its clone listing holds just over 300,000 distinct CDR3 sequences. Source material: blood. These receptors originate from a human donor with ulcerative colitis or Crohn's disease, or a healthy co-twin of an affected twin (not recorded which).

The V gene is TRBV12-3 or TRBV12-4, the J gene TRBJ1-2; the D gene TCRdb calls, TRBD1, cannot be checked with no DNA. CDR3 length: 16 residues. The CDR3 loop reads CASSELPGQGFSGYTF.

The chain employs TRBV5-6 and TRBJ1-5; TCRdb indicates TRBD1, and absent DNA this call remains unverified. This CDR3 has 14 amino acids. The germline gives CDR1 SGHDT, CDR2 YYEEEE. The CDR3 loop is CASSFGTGQASIHF.

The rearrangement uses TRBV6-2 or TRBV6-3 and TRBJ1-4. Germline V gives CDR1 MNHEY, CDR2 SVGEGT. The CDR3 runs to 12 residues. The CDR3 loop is CASNRVNEKLFF.

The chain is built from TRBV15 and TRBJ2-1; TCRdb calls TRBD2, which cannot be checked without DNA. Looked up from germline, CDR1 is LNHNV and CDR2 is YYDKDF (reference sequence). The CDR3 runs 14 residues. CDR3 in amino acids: CATSRDWTSREQFF.

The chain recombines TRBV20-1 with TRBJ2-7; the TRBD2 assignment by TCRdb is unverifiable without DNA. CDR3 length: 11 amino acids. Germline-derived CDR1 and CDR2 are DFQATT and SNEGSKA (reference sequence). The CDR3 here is CSAIGGYEQYF.

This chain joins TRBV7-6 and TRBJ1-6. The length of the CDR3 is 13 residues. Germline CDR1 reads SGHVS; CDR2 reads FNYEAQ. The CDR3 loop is CASSLRYNSPLHF.

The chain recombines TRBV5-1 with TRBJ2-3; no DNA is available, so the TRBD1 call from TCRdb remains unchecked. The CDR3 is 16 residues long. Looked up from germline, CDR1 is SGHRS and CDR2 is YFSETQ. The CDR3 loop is CASSLAWGQESDTQYF.

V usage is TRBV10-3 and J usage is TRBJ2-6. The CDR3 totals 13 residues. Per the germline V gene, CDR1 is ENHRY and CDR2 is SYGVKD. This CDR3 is CATSSSGANVLTF.

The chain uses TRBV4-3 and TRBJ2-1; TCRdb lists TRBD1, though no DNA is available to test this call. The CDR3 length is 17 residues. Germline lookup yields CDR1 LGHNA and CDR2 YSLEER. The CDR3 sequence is CASSQGGWDRASNEQFF.

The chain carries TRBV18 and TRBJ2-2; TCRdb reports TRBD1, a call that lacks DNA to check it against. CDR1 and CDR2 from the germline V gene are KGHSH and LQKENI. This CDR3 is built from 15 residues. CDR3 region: CASSPMDRHTGELFF.

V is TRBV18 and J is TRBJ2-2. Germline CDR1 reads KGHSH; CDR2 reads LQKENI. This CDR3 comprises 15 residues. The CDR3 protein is CASSPAAFASGELFF.

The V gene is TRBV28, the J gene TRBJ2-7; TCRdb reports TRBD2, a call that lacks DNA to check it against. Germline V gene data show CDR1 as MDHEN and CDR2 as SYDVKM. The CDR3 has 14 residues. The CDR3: CASRFGVAGAEQYF.

CDR3 in amino acids: CASRRTGETEKLFF. The chain couples TRBV4-1 to TRBJ1-4; no DNA is available, so the TRBD1 call from TCRdb remains unchecked. The CDR3 is 14 amino acids. The germline gives CDR1 MGHRA, CDR2 YSYEKL.

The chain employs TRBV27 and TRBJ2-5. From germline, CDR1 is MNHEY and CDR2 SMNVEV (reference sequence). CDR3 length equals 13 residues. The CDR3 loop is CASSFTVGETQYF.

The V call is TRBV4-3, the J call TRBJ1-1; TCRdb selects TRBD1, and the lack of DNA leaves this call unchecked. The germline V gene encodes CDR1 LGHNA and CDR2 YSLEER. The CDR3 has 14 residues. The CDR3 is CASSQVAGWTEAFF.

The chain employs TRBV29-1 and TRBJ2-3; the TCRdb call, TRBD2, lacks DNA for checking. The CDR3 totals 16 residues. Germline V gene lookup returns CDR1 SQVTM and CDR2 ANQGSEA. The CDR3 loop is CSVEAQGPILTDTQYF.

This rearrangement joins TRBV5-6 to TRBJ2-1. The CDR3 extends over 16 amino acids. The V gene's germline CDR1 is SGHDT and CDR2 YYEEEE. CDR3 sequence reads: CASSHLREGPYNEQFF.

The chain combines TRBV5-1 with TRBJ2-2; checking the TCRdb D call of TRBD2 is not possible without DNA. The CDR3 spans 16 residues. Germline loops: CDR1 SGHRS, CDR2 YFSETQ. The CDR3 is CASSPTSGSRLGELFF.

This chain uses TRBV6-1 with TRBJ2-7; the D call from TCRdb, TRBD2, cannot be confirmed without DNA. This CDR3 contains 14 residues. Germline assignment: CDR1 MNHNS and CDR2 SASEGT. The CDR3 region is CATGRDWTSYEQYF.

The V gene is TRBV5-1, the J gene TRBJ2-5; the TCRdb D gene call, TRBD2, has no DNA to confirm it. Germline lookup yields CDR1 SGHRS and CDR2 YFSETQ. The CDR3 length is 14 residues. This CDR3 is CASSQGPMGETQYF.

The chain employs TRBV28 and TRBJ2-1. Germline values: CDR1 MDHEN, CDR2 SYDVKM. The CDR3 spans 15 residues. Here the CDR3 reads CASLKDMSSYNEQFF.

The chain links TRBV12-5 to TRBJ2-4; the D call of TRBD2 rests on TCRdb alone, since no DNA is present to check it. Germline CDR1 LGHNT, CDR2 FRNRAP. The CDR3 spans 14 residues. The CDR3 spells CASGLPRRAHIQYF.